These T cell receptor beta chains were read from a single sample in a study of blood T cell repertoires in COVID-19. TCRdb's copy holds only in-frame clones and misses some; the assay was immunoSEQ multiplex PCR. Among fewer than 30,000 clones listed, around 90% were seen once. Sequencing input: peripheral blood. Receptors were obtained from a human donor in a cohort sampled during active COVID-19. Each CDR3 is given with its conserved first and last residue.

v_call cdr3_length cdr3_aa
TRBV19 14 CASSKPTGATEAFF
TRBV4-1 17 CASSQESGLAVYNEQFF
TRBV11-3 13 CASSTGLIYEQYF
TRBV9 13 CASSVAWAPRAFF
TRBV3-1/TRBV3-2 14 CASSQGGRLTEAFF
TRBV2 15 CASSEDTISNQPQHF
TRBV29-1 16 CSVATSGGASNNEQFF
TRBV7-6 14 CASSFSRGHEKLFF
TRBV6-5 13 CASSYSPSYGYTF
TRBV14 15 CASSPRGTGGDTQYF
TRBV30 12 CAWSVKGTEAFF
TRBV11-1 15 CASSYGQGEYNEQFF
TRBV28 13 CASSLQTNYGYTF
TRBV5-4 15 CASSLRLAGQETQYF
TRBV28 17 CASSTALKSVSYNEQFF
TRBV9 15 CASSRGTSGSWEQFF
TRBV6-5 12 CASSYKVGGAFF
TRBV5-1 15 CASSLSDPASEKLFF
TRBV19 14 CASSILTGSYGYTF
TRBV11-2 14 CASSSLDRGPEQYF
TRBV3-1/TRBV3-2 14 CASSPGLKSNEQFF
TRBV18 19 CASSPEGQGRTTGANVLTF
TRBV7-2 12 CASSLSRGEQYF
TRBV27 15 CASSPGGGWGYGYTF
TRBV28 15 CASSPQGQGAQALHF
TRBV6-6 14 CASSYRQGNEKLFF
TRBV2 16 CASSEGQGWSNQPQHF
TRBV9 14 CASSVEAGAAEAFF
TRBV6-6 16 CASSYPSGGAPNEQFF
TRBV6-5 14 CASRRDRSNQPQHF
TRBV3-1/TRBV3-2 14 CASSLPGQGETQYF
TRBV28 12 CASSLLSYEQYF
TRBV7-8 12 CASSPRTGEAFF
TRBV5-4 15 CASSLDREFDGELFF
TRBV18 13 CASSPLRVTEAFF
TRBV4-1 13 CASSQGAVTEAFF
TRBV2 14 CASSDRLAGTQQYF
TRBV6-5 14 CASSYSRGSYGYTF
TRBV9 14 CASSTSTDLYEQYF
TRBV9 16 CASSMRGALNTGELFF
TRBV28 13 CASSLWTDYGYTF
TRBV28 15 CASSNPGGADYGYTF